The entry below describes one TCR beta chain. Antigen specificity is unknown. This entry belongs to a study of post-analysis software for immune sequencing data. Germline CDR1 and CDR2: LNHNV and YYDKDF (reference sequence). The CDR3 spans 14 residues. With 1 base removed from V and 1 base from J, the gap between germline ends came to 6 bases. Unique-molecular-identifier-tagged TCR beta cDNA libraries were used. TCRdb ran MiXCR on the PCR reads and lists one entry per CDR3 protein. This sample carries about 770,000 distinct CDR3 sequences, 46% of them seen once, and the ten largest clones take 4.9%. Points from the study as a whole: Strong co-clustering by F measure was evident for samples that had been prepared in the same batch. Patients showed TRBV5-6, TRBV5-1 and TRBV20-1 among roughly 5 TRBV segments more frequent than in controls.

This TCR derives from a girl under 18 with multiple sclerosis. The chain combines TRBV15 with TRBJ2-3, with D possibly being TRBD2 (6 bases). Sequenced input: blood. The CDR3 DNA reads TGTGCCACCAGCAGAGGCGGGGGCACAGATACGCAGTATTTT. It encodes CATSRGGGTDTQYF.